The next 20 T cell receptor beta chains were all read from a single sample in a study of cytomegalovirus exposure and HLA in healthy donors. The PCR ran on 60 Vbeta and 13 Jbeta primers. Repertoires were generated with immunoSEQ multiplex PCR, while TCRdb's copy carries only in-frame clones and drops some. The table records a few hundred thousand clones, approximately 81% of them present only once. Material for sequencing was PBMCs. Receptor source: a woman aged 55 to 70 in good health and CMV-seropositive.

This clone was counted a single time. The chain carries TRBV25-1 and TRBJ2-5; D call uncertain. V was shortened by 1 base and J by 2 bases, with 5 bases between the two germline ends. Germline CDR1 MGHDK, CDR2 SYGVNS. The CDR3 extends over 13 amino acids. The DNA of the CDR3 is TGTGCCAGCAGTGAATGGCAGCAAGAGACCCAGTACTTC. The encoded protein is CASSEWQQETQYF.

This clone came up once. The J gene is TRBJ2-7, the V gene TRBV28; 8 bases are a match to TRBD1. CDR1 is MDHEN, CDR2 SYDVKM, per germline. This CDR3 is 11 amino acids long. V gave up 8 bases and J gave up 6 bases; unmatched junction bases: 3. The CDR3 coding sequence is TGTGCCAGCGGACAGGGATCCGAGCAGTACTTC. This encodes CASGQGSEQYF.

The chain joins TRBV6-6 to TRBJ1-1; TRBD1 aligns across 7 bases. The V gene end was trimmed by 4 bases and the J gene end by 3 bases; junction bases not matched to a gene: 2. The germline V gene encodes CDR1 MNHNY and CDR2 SVGAGI (reference sequence). The CDR3 consists of 13 residues. CDR3 loop: CASSFQGDTEAFF. CDR3 DNA sequence: TGTGCCAGCAGTTTCCAGGGGGACACTGAAGCTTTCTTT.

The gene calls are TRBV11-2 and TRBJ2-5; TRBD2 agrees at 7 bases. In germline, CDR1 is SGHAT, CDR2 FQNNGV. J lost 2 bases, V lost 6 bases, and 9 bases had no gene match. CDR3 size: 15 residues. CDR3 region: CASSDELAVQETQYF. CDR3 in DNA: TGTGCCAGCAGTGATGAGCTAGCGGTACAAGAGACCCAGTACTTC.

The chain has TRBV5-4 and TRBJ2-1; 8 nucleotides align to TRBD1. Germline trimming cut 3 bases from V and 6 bases from J; bases unmatched to any gene: 8. CDR1 SGHNT and CDR2 YYREEE come from the germline V gene (reference sequence). The CDR3 sequence is 15 residues long. CDR3 DNA: TGTGCCAGCAGCTCAAAGAGAGGACAGGGCAATGAGCAGTTCTTC. Translated: CASSSKRGQGNEQFF.

The V and J genes are TRBV18 and TRBJ1-4; tentatively, D is TRBD1 (5 bases). The CDR3 contains 13 residues. Deletions cut 5 bases from V and 5 bases from J, with 9 bases between. The V gene's germline CDR1 is KGHSH and CDR2 LQKENI. CDR3 loop: CASSTDRNEKLFF. For the CDR3, the DNA is TGTGCCAGCTCAACAGACAGAAATGAAAAACTGTTTTTT. Supplemented by reference TRBV18 and TRBJ1-4, the full variable domain reads NAGVMQNPRHLVRRRGQEARLRCSPMKGHSHVYWYRQLPEEGLKFMVYLQKENIIDESGMPKERFSAEFPKEGPSILRIQQVVRGDSAAYFCASSTDRNEKLFFGSGTQLSVL.

This chain joins TRBV9 and TRBJ2-3, with D possibly TRBD2 on 7 matching bases. The germline V gene has CDR1 SGDLS and CDR2 YYNGEE. The CDR3 length is 15 residues. V lost 2 bases to trimming and J lost 5 bases, with 15 bases between them. The CDR3 loop is CASSVGGGSVDTQYF. CDR3 sequence (DNA): TGTGCCAGCAGCGTTGGGGGCGGGAGTGTAGATACGCAGTATTTT. Full variable domain (outside the CDR3, taken from reference TRBV9 and TRBJ2-3): DSGVTQTPKHLITATGQRVTLRCSPRSGDLSVYWYQQSLDQGLQFLIQYYNGEERAKGNILERFSAQQFPDLHSELNLSSLELGDSALYFCASSVGGGSVDTQYFGPGTRLTVL.

CDR3 residues: CASRRTGVGYGYTF. The CDR3 nucleotides are TGTGCCAGCAGGAGGACAGGGGTCGGGTATGGCTACACCTTC. The chain links TRBV6-5 to TRBJ1-2, with TRBD1 matching over 9 bases. V trimming: 6 bases; J trimming: 5 bases; junction bases outside the gene matches: 7. The CDR3 sequence is 14 residues long. The V gene's germline CDR1 is MNHEY and CDR2 SVGAGI.

The chain recombines TRBV11-2 with TRBJ2-1, with TRBD2 identical over 7 bases. The CDR3 has 15 amino acids. Germline loops: CDR1 SGHAT, CDR2 FQNNGV. The V gene end was trimmed by 6 bases and the J gene end by 2 bases; junction bases not matched to a gene: 7. The chain's CDR3 is CASSPSGTPYNEQFF. For the CDR3, the DNA is TGTGCCAGCAGTCCAAGCGGGACCCCCTACAATGAGCAGTTCTTC.

V is TRBV2 and J is TRBJ2-1, with 8 bases identical to TRBD1. Germline trimming cut 7 bases from V and 2 bases from J; bases unmatched to any gene: 7. The CDR3 has 15 amino acids. CDR1 is SNHLY, CDR2 FYNNEI, per germline. Written as DNA, the CDR3 is TGTGCCAGCACCAAGGACAGGGACCCCTACAATGAGCAGTTCTTC. It is translated as CASTKDRDPYNEQFF.

The rearrangement links TRBV7-3 to TRBJ1-1; D remains ambiguous. Looked up from germline, CDR1 is SGHTA and CDR2 is FQGTGA. V was pared by 4 bases and J by 0 bases, with 18 bases between. The CDR3 totals 17 residues. CDR3 bases: TGTGCCAGCAGCTCCGCTTTCGGGGTTAGGGTGAACACTGAAGCTTTCTTT. Amino acids: CASSSAFGVRVNTEAFF.

The CDR3 sequence is CSVATSEIPDTQYF. DNA for the CDR3: TGCAGCGTTGCGACTAGCGAGATCCCAGATACGCAGTATTTT. This chain connects TRBV29-1 to TRBJ2-3; 8 bases align to TRBD2. V shed 4 bases and J 4 bases; nucleotides not matched to a gene: 7. Germline-derived CDR1 and CDR2 are SQVTM and ANQGSEA. The CDR3 runs 14 residues.

This clone was seen more than once but under ten times. A junction end diverges from the germline sequence, so it may reflect a read error. The chain has TRBV15 and TRBJ2-2; TRBD1 aligns across 7 bases. Germline CDR1 LNHNV, CDR2 YYDKDF (reference sequence). The CDR3 loop spans 12 amino acids. CDR3 residues: CATKGGPGELFF. DNA of the CDR3: TGTGCTACCAAAGGGGGCCCCGGGGAGCTGTTTTTT. Together with reference TRBV15 and TRBJ2-2, the CDR3 gives the full variable domain: DAMVIQNPRYQVTQFGKPVTLSCSQTLNHNVMYWYQQKSSQAPKLLFHYYDKDFNNEADTPDNFQSRRPNTSFCFLDIRSPGLGDTAMYLCATKGGPGELFFGEGSRLTVL.

In the case of this clone: One junction end disagrees with the germline gene, perhaps due to a read error. The rearrangement links TRBV7-9 to TRBJ1-2; no reliable D call. Looked up from germline, CDR1 is SEHNR and CDR2 is FQNEAQ (reference sequence). The CDR3 has 16 amino acids. CDR3 DNA: TGTTCCAGCAGCTTTGGGAGACAACGCGCTAACTATGGCTACACCTTC. Translating gives CSSSFGRQRANYGYTF. The entire variable domain, with the rest obtained from reference TRBV7-9 and TRBJ1-2, is as follows: DTGVSQNPRHKITKRGQNVTFRCDPISEHNRLYWYRQTLGQGPEFLTYFQNEAQLEKSRLLSDRFSAERPKGSFSTLEIQRTEQGDSAMYLCSSSFGRQRANYGYTFGSGTRLTVV.

This clone was counted between two and nine times. The chain is built from TRBV2 and TRBJ1-6, with TRBD1 as a possible D gene (6 bases). The germline V and J ends were trimmed by 7 bases and 8 bases, with 9 bases remaining between them. The germline gives CDR1 SNHLY, CDR2 FYNNEI. The CDR3 totals 12 residues. CDR3 DNA: TGTGCCAGCAACAGGGTTGATTCACCCCTCCACTTT. Protein sequence: CASNRVDSPLHF.

This clone was recorded a few times. V usage is TRBV14 and J usage is TRBJ2-1, with 11 bases aligning to TRBD2. The V and J ends lost 4 bases and 8 bases, in that order; junction bases with no gene match: 7. Per the germline V gene, CDR1 is SGHDN and CDR2 is FVKESK. This CDR3 contains 15 residues. The CDR3 protein is CASSRTSGRYDEQFF. The DNA for the CDR3 is TGTGCCAGCAGCCGTACTAGCGGGAGATATGATGAGCAGTTCTTC.

V and J are TRBV5-1 and TRBJ2-5, with D maybe TRBD2 (5 bases). The V end was cut by 2 bases, the J end by 5 bases, with 13 bases between. The CDR3 consists of 14 residues. The V gene's germline CDR1 is SGHRS and CDR2 YFSETQ. The CDR3 reads CASSLLGSRETQYF. As DNA, the CDR3 is TGCGCCAGCAGCTTACTAGGTAGCCGGGAGACCCAGTACTTC.

This clone was seen more than once but under ten times. The rearrangement links TRBV6-1 to TRBJ1-4, with D possibly being TRBD1 (6 bases). Trimming removed 7 bases at V and 8 bases at J, with 11 bases between. The CDR3 is 12 amino acids. CDR1 is MNHNS and CDR2 is SASEGT in the germline V gene. The CDR3 sequence is CASTTTGEKLFF. Here the CDR3 DNA reads TGTGCCAGCACAACAACAGGGGAAAAACTGTTTTTT.

This clone has a single count. The V gene is TRBV15, the J gene TRBJ1-3; D is perhaps TRBD1 (6 bases). The CDR3 runs to 17 residues. Germline CDR1 and CDR2: LNHNV and YYDKDF (reference sequence). With 6 bases removed from V and 0 bases from J, the gap between germline ends came to 18 bases. The CDR3 region is CATRPSPGHSSGNTIYF. The CDR3, as DNA: TGTGCCACCAGGCCTTCCCCGGGACACAGCTCTGGAAACACCATATATTTT. The full variable domain, with the rest looked up from reference TRBV15 and TRBJ1-3, is DAMVIQNPRYQVTQFGKPVTLSCSQTLNHNVMYWYQQKSSQAPKLLFHYYDKDFNNEADTPDNFQSRRPNTSFCFLDIRSPGLGDTAMYLCATRPSPGHSSGNTIYFGEGSWLTVV.

The chain employs TRBV11-1 and TRBJ2-3, with 7 bases fitting TRBD1. Looked up from germline, CDR1 is SGHAT and CDR2 is FQDESV (reference sequence). Trimming cost V 2 bases and J 5 bases; bases outside gene matches: 4. The length of the CDR3 is 14 residues. DNA of the CDR3: TGTGCCAGCAGCTTAAGGGGGCGCCTAGATACGCAGTATTTT. This sequence encodes CASSLRGRLDTQYF.